This entry describes one T cell receptor beta chain. Its matching antigen is unknown. The CDR3 has 13 residues. V was clipped by 4 bases and J by 10 bases, with 15 bases between them. Germline lookup yields CDR1 SGHRS and CDR2 YFSETQ. The second PCR ran about 6 to 11 cycles with a sample-barcoded 5' primer and J-beta primers. Every individual sample yielded 2.5 million or more paired-end reads (each containing CDR3). TCRdb itself ran the 5' RACE reads through MiXCR, one entry per CDR3 protein. Here the sample spans about 780,000 distinct CDR3 sequences, around 45% being singletons. Per sample, at least 6 micrograms of total RNA were extracted. The data are from a study of blood T cells in healthy people across ages. Whole-study results and caveats: Naive T cell percentage and TCR beta diversity correlated strongly. CMV status of donors was not determined, possibly confounding expanded clonotype changes.

The chain links TRBV5-1 to TRBJ2-1; D is unresolved. The TCR comes from a man older than 75 in good health. Input material: blood. The CDR3: CASSTLGGGEQFF. In nucleotides, the CDR3 is TGCGCCAGCAGCACCTTGGGCGGCGGCGAGCAGTTCTTC. Based on the CDR3 plus reference TRBV5-1 and TRBJ2-1, the full variable domain is KAGVTQTPRYLIKTRGQQVTLSCSPISGHRSVSWYQQTPGQGLQFLFEYFSETQRNKGNFPGRFSGRQFSNSRSEMNVSTLELGDSALYLCASSTLGGGEQFFGPGTRLTVL.